A selection of T cell receptor beta chains follows, all from one sample in a study of blood T cell repertoires in COVID-19. Clones were sequenced by immunoSEQ multiplex PCR, and TCRdb holds only the in-frame ones, with some missing. Seen here are over 100,000 clones, more than 85% observed once, and the top ten hold roughly 5.5%. The sample was peripheral blood. These receptors came from a human donor in a cohort sampled during active COVID-19. CDR3s include the opening cysteine and the closing phenylalanine or tryptophan. A D gene is named only where the DNA matches it firmly. Not every row has a clone size; where given, it reads once, few, many or a size class.

abundance	v_gene	j_gene	d_gene	CDR3aa	CDR3nt
.	TRBV7-2	TRBJ2-1	TRBD2	CASSLGRGGYNEQFF	TGTGCCAGCAGCTTGGGGCGGGGGGGCTACAATGAGCAGTTCTTC
.	TRBV6-5	TRBJ1-1	.	CASSYSVWGQHTEAFF	TGTGCCAGCAGTTACTCTGTGTGGGGGCAGCACACTGAAGCTTTCTTT
.	TRBV18	TRBJ1-2	.	CASSPRDTDGYTF	TGTGCCAGCTCACCACGGGACACTGATGGCTACACCTTC
once	TRBV7-6	TRBJ2-4	TRBD1	CASSLEAGGSILAKNIQYF	TGTGCCAGCAGCTTAGAGGCAGGGGGCTCGATCCTAGCCAAAAACATTCAGTACTTC
.	TRBV6-6	TRBJ2-1	TRBD2	CASRLDGTKKDEQFF	TGTGCCAGCAGACTGGATGGGACTAAGAAGGATGAGCAGTTCTTC
.	TRBV7-8	TRBJ2-3	TRBD1	CASSRDRGADTQYF	TGTGCCAGCAGCCGAGACAGGGGGGCAGATACGCAGTATTTT
once	TRBV4-3	TRBJ1-2	.	CASSQGTRVRGYTF	TGCGCCAGCAGCCAAGGTACCCGGGTACGGGGCTACACCTTC
.	TRBV9	TRBJ1-2	.	CASSVDPRQEIYGYTF	TGTGCCAGCAGCGTAGATCCCCGACAGGAAATATATGGCTACACCTTC
.	TRBV3-1/TRBV3-2	TRBJ2-3	TRBD2	CASSQEWASGRTDTQYF	TGTGCCAGCAGCCAAGAGTGGGCTAGCGGGAGAACAGATACGCAGTATTTT
.	TRBV11-2	TRBJ2-7	.	CAASSNSQYEQYF	TGTGCCGCCTCATCGAACAGCCAGTACGAGCAGTACTTC
.	TRBV29-1	TRBJ2-3	.	CSVLLPTDTQYF	TGCAGCGTTCTTCTCCCCACAGATACGCAGTATTTT
.	TRBV5-6	TRBJ2-1	TRBD2	CASSLTSGGTYNEQFF	TGTGCCAGCAGCCTGACTAGCGGGGGAACCTACAATGAGCAGTTCTTC
.	TRBV30	TRBJ1-1	TRBD1	CAWRSWDRGPNTEAFF	TGTGCCTGGAGGTCTTGGGACAGGGGACCGAACACTGAAGCTTTCTTT
.	TRBV24-1	TRBJ1-5	.	CATSTGNVYQPQHF	TGTGCCACCAGCACAGGGAATGTTTATCAGCCCCAGCATTTT
.	TRBV19	TRBJ2-1	TRBD2	CASSIGPYPGGHEQFF	TGTGCCAGTAGTATAGGGCCATATCCGGGGGGTCATGAGCAGTTCTTC
.	TRBV3-1/TRBV3-2	TRBJ1-4	.	CASSQVLAARTLFF	TGTGCCAGCAGCCAAGTACTAGCAGCTCGGACCCTGTTTTTT
.	TRBV24-1	TRBJ2-1	.	CATSDGTATYNEQFF	TGTGCCACCAGTGACGGGACTGCTACCTACAATGAGCAGTTCTTC
once	TRBV24-1	TRBJ2-5	TRBD2	CATSTGGAQETQYF	TGTGCCACCAGTACCGGGGGGGCCCAAGAGACCCAGTACTTC
.	TRBV6-5	TRBJ1-2	TRBD1	CASSYAGGGYGYTF	TGTGCCAGCAGTTACGCAGGGGGCGGCTATGGCTACACCTTC
.	TRBV11-2	TRBJ1-1	.	CASSLFETVKMNTEAFF	TGTGCCAGCAGCTTATTCGAGACAGTCAAGATGAACACTGAAGCTTTCTTT
.	TRBV29-1	TRBJ1-2	.	CSVEAAPYGYTF	TGCAGCGTTGAGGCTGCTCCCTATGGCTACACCTTC
.	TRBV19	TRBJ2-3	TRBD2	CASSIDGTTTSTDTQYF	TGTGCCAGTAGTATAGACGGGACTACAACTTCCACAGATACGCAGTATTTT
.	TRBV2	TRBJ2-2	TRBD2	CASSAVAGVVWGELFF	TGTGCCAGCAGTGCTGTAGCGGGAGTAGTATGGGGGGAGCTGTTTTTT
.	TRBV5-1	TRBJ1-6	.	CASSPGTVNSPLHF	TGCGCCAGCAGCCCCGGGACTGTAAATTCACCCCTCCACTTT
.	TRBV29-1	TRBJ2-7	TRBD2	CSVGAGSSYEQYF	TGCAGCGTTGGAGCGGGGAGCTCCTACGAGCAGTACTTC
.	TRBV5-1	TRBJ2-1	.	CASSDGTRIYNEQFF	TGCGCCAGCAGCGACGGGACAAGGATTTACAATGAGCAGTTCTTC
once	TRBV5-4	TRBJ2-2	.	CASSWVDRPNTGELFF	TGTGCCAGCAGCTGGGTAGACAGACCAAACACCGGGGAGCTGTTTTTT
.	TRBV7-2	TRBJ2-3	TRBD2	CASSSPWAGGDTQYF	TGTGCCAGCAGCTCGCCATGGGCGGGAGGAGATACGCAGTATTTT
once	TRBV5-1	TRBJ1-3	.	CASRGTFLDTIYF	TGCGCCAGCCGCGGCACATTCTTGGACACCATATATTTT
.	TRBV30	TRBJ1-2	.	CAWSVGRDYGYTF	TGTGCCTGGAGTGTGGGCAGAGACTATGGCTACACCTTC
.	TRBV7-8	TRBJ1-3	TRBD1	CASSLGQGRSGNTIYF	TGTGCCAGCAGCCTCGGACAGGGGAGGTCTGGAAACACCATATATTTT
.	TRBV29-1	TRBJ2-1	.	CSVEEVSYNEQFF	TGCAGCGTTGAGGAGGTCTCCTACAATGAGCAGTTCTTC
.	TRBV9	TRBJ2-1	TRBD2	CASSATSGGGNEQFF	TGTGCCAGCAGCGCGACTAGCGGGGGGGGTAATGAGCAGTTCTTC
.	TRBV4-2	TRBJ1-2	.	CASSQAGVSYGYTF	TGTGCCAGCAGCCAAGCAGGCGTGTCCTATGGCTACACCTTC
.	TRBV6-6	TRBJ2-2	.	CASSPRPTTGDTGELFF	TGTGCCAGCAGTCCCCGTCCTACTACGGGAGACACCGGGGAGCTGTTTTTT